Following are 19 T cell receptor beta chains from one sample sequenced in a study of STAT5B mutations in CD4+ large granular lymphocyte leukemia. Method: immunoSEQ multiplex PCR; TCRdb's copy keeps in-frame clones and lacks some. Of tens of thousands of clones in the sample, roughly nine tenths were seen once. The material sequenced was CD4+ T cells from blood buffy coats. The origin of the receptors is a human donor in good health.

The chain employs TRBV6-6 and TRBJ1-1; tentatively, D is TRBD1 (6 bases). The V and J ends lost 6 bases and 0 bases respectively, with 11 bases between them. The CDR3 consists of 14 residues. Germline values: CDR1 MNHNY, CDR2 SVGAGI (reference sequence). This CDR3 is CASSRDTMNTEAFF. The CDR3 DNA sequence: TGTGCCAGCAGCCGGGACACGATGAACACTGAAGCTTTCTTT.

This rearrangement joins TRBV29-1 to TRBJ2-2; 7 bases map to TRBD1. CDR1 is SQVTM and CDR2 is ANQGSEA in the germline V gene. The CDR3 has 14 residues. The V gene end was trimmed by 4 bases and the J gene end by 5 bases; junction bases not matched to a gene: 7. In nucleotides, the CDR3 is TGCAGCGTTGTCCTGGACAGGATTACCGGGGAGCTGTTTTTT. Translated, it gives CSVVLDRITGELFF.

This clone showed up just a few times. The chain is built from TRBV28 and TRBJ2-7; D gene uncertain. The CDR3 is 12 residues long. CDR1 MDHEN and CDR2 SYDVKM come from the germline V gene. V lost 2 bases and J lost 4, with 6 bases in between. CDR3 in amino acids: CASSLTAYEQYF. CDR3 coding DNA: TGTGCCAGCAGTTTAACCGCGTACGAGCAGTACTTC.

This clone was observed a few times. The chain uses TRBV5-1 and TRBJ2-5, with 9 bases matching TRBD2. CDR3 size: 16 residues. Trimming at V came to 0 bases and at J to 5 bases, leaving 8 bases not matched to a gene. Per the germline V gene, CDR1 is SGHRS and CDR2 is YFSETQ. In DNA, the CDR3 is TGCGCCAGCAGCTTGGCCCCTAGCGGGACCGGGGAGACCCAGTACTTC. Its protein product is CASSLAPSGTGETQYF.

This rearrangement joins TRBV10-3 to TRBJ2-7; D is possibly TRBD2 (6 bases). The germline V gene encodes CDR1 ENHRY and CDR2 SYGVKD. With 5 bases removed from V and 0 bases from J, the gap between germline ends came to 11 bases. This CDR3 comprises 14 residues. DNA for the CDR3: TGTGCCATCAGTATTGGGGGGAGCTCCTACGAGCAGTACTTC. Amino acid sequence: CAISIGGSSYEQYF.

The rearrangement joins TRBV6-5 to TRBJ1-1, with a tentative D call TRBD1 (5 bases). CDR1 is MNHEY and CDR2 is SVGAGI in the germline V gene. The CDR3 length is 13 residues. The V end was cut by 10 bases, the J end by 3 bases, with 15 bases between. The CDR3 is CATKGVEDTEAFF. CDR3 DNA: TGTGCCACCAAAGGGGTGGAGGACACTGAAGCTTTCTTT.

This clone was seen a few times. This chain links TRBV7-3 with TRBJ2-5; either TRBD1 or TRBD2 may fit D (6 bases each). The CDR3 is made up of 16 amino acids. Germline values: CDR1 SGHTA, CDR2 FQGTGA. Between the trimmed V and J ends, which lost 1 base and 1 base, there was a span of 13 bases. CDR3 nucleotides: TGTGCCAGCAGCTTAATGCGGGACACAACCCAAGAGACCCAGTACTTC. This gives the protein CASSLMRDTTQETQYF. The whole variable domain, filled in from reference TRBV7-3 and TRBJ2-5, reads GAGVSQTPSNKVTEKGKYVELRCDPISGHTALYWYRQSLGQGPEFLIYFQGTGAADDSGLPNDRFFAVRPEGSVSTLKIQRTERGDSAVYLCASSLMRDTTQETQYFGPGTRLLVL.

V is TRBV13 and J is TRBJ2-1; the match to TRBD2 covers 10 bases. This CDR3 is built from 19 residues. Germline V gene sequence: CDR1 PRHDT, CDR2 FYEKMQ (reference sequence). With V trimmed by 4 bases and J by 3 bases, 15 bases remained unmatched. The DNA for the CDR3 is TGTGCCAGCAGCTACCCCGGGACTAGCGACCCGGACGGCTACAATGAGCAGTTCTTC. Its translation: CASSYPGTSDPDGYNEQFF.

The J gene is TRBJ2-3, the V gene TRBV6-5, with TRBD1 identical over 9 bases. From germline, CDR1 is MNHEY and CDR2 SVGAGI. V lost 5 bases, J lost 3 bases, and 3 bases stayed unmatched. The CDR3 is made up of 14 amino acids. The CDR3 spells CASSRDRVTDTQYF. Here the CDR3 DNA reads TGTGCCAGCAGTCGGGACAGGGTGACAGATACGCAGTATTTT.

The chain employs TRBV7-9 and TRBJ2-3, with D tentatively TRBD2 (6 bases). The germline V gene encodes CDR1 SEHNR and CDR2 FQNEAQ (reference sequence). This CDR3 spans 15 amino acids. Trimming pared 2 bases from V and 1 base from J, leaving 10 bases between. The CDR3 DNA follows: TGTGCCAGCAGCTTACCGGGGGTTGGCACAGATACGCAGTATTTT. Translation gives CASSLPGVGTDTQYF.

The chain couples TRBV6-1 to TRBJ2-1; unclear D gene. CDR1 is MNHNS, CDR2 SASEGT, per germline. The length of the CDR3 is 14 residues. With 5 bases removed from V and 0 bases from J, the gap between germline ends came to 8 bases. The CDR3 spells CASSREISYNEQFF. The CDR3 DNA follows: TGTGCCAGCAGTAGAGAGATCTCCTACAATGAGCAGTTCTTC.

The gene calls are TRBV5-1 and TRBJ2-3; 10 bases fit TRBD2. Unmatched junction bases numbered 1, after V lost 6 bases and J lost 6 bases. The germline V gene encodes CDR1 SGHRS and CDR2 YFSETQ. This CDR3 is 12 amino acids long. The CDR3 sequence: CASTSGSDTQYF. The CDR3 coding sequence is TGCGCCAGCACTAGCGGGAGTGATACGCAGTATTTT.

CDR3: CASSLALGGGTYGYTF. CDR3 sequence (DNA): TGCGCCAGCAGCTTGGCCTTGGGAGGCGGGACCTATGGCTACACCTTC. J is TRBJ1-2 and V is TRBV5-1, with D perhaps TRBD1 (5 bases). The V gene's germline CDR1 is SGHRS and CDR2 YFSETQ. CDR3 length: 16 residues. The V end lost 0 bases, the J end lost 4 bases, and 16 bases lay between the germline ends.

The rearrangement uses TRBV19 and TRBJ1-2; D is perhaps TRBD1 (6 bases). This CDR3 comprises 15 residues. Germline V lookup: CDR1 LNHDA, CDR2 SQIVND (reference sequence). Trimming left V 5 bases short and J 2 bases short, with 15 bases between. Here the CDR3 reads CASSPLDRENYGYTF. In nucleotides, the CDR3 is TGTGCCAGTAGTCCCCTGGACAGAGAAAACTATGGCTACACCTTC.

The rearrangement links TRBV4-2 to TRBJ1-1, with D hard to call. There are 14 residues in the CDR3. Trimming shortened V by 1 base and J by 1 base, and 7 bases separated the two germline ends. In germline, CDR1 is LGHNA, CDR2 YNFKEQ. CDR3: CASSQVLGNTEAFF. In nucleotides, the CDR3 is TGTGCCAGCAGCCAAGTACTAGGGAACACTGAAGCTTTCTTT.

The rearrangement uses TRBV29-1 and TRBJ1-1, with 12 bases matching TRBD1. Germline V lookup: CDR1 SQVTM, CDR2 ANQGSEA. V dropped 8 bases and J dropped 7; count of bases not matched to a gene: 8. There are 13 residues in the CDR3. The CDR3 DNA sequence: TGCAGCTACACCGGGACAGGGGGCGTTGAAGCTTTCTTT. Its protein is CSYTGTGGVEAFF.

This clone was detected once. Here the CDR3 reads CASSLFTGGDEQFF. The CDR3 nucleotides read TGCGCCAGCAGCCTTTTTACAGGGGGCGATGAGCAGTTCTTC. This chain connects TRBV5-1 to TRBJ2-1; 9 nucleotides align to TRBD1. CDR1 and CDR2 from the germline V gene are SGHRS and YFSETQ. Trimming took 4 bases from V and 8 from J; bases not matched to a gene: 7. The CDR3 consists of 14 residues.

The chain links TRBV6-6 to TRBJ2-7; 10 bases match TRBD1. The CDR3 sequence is 15 residues long. Germline CDR1 MNHNY, CDR2 SVGAGI (reference sequence). V was clipped by 4 bases and J by 7 bases; unmatched bases: 10. CDR3 DNA sequence: TGTGCCAGCAGTTTACAGGACAGGGGGTCTCTTGAGCAGTACTTC. Protein product: CASSLQDRGSLEQYF.

CDR3 nucleotide sequence: TGTGCCAGCAGCCTTAGCGGGAGCGGGAAAAATGAGCAGTTCTTC. Translation gives CASSLSGSGKNEQFF. This chain links TRBV7-2 with TRBJ2-1; 9 positions match TRBD2. The CDR3 runs 15 residues. Germline CDR1 and CDR2: SGHTA and FQGNSA. V lost 5 bases and J lost 7; bases outside the gene matches: 9.